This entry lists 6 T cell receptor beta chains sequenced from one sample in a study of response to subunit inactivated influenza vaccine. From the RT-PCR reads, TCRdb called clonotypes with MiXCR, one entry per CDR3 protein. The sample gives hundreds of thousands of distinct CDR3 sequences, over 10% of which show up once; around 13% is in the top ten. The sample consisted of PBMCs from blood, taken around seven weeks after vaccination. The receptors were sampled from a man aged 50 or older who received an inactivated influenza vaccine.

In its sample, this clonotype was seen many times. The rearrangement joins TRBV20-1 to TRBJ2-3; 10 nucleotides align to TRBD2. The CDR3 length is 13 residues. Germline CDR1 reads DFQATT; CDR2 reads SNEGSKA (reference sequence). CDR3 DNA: TGCAGCGGCGGACTAGCGGCGTGGGATACGCAGTATTTT. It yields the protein CSGGLAAWDTQYF.

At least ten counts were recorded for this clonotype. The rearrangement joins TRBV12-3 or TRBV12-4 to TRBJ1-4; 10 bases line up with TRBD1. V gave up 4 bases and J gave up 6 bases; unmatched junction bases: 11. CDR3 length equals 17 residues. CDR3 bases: TGTGCCAGCAGTTCGGGACGTAGGACAGGGGGGTATGAAAAACTGTTTTTT. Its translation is CASSSGRRTGGYEKLFF.

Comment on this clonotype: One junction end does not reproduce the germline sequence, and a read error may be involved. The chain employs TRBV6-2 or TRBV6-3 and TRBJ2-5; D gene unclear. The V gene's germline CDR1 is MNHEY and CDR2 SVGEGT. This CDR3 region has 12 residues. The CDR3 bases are TGTCCCAGCAGCTGGGTCGGAGAGACCCAGTACTTC. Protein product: CPSSWVGETQYF.

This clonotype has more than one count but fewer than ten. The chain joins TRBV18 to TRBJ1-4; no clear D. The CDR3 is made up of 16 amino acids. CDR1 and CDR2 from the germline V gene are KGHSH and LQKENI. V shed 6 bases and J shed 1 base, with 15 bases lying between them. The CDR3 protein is CASSTRDPRTNEKLFF. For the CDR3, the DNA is TGTGCCAGCTCGACTCGGGATCCTCGAACTAATGAAAAACTGTTTTTT. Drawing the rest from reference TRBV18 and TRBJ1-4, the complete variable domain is NAGVMQNPRHLVRRRGQEARLRCSPMKGHSHVYWYRQLPEEGLKFMVYLQKENIIDESGMPKERFSAEFPKEGPSILRIQQVVRGDSAAYFCASSTRDPRTNEKLFFGSGTQLSVL.

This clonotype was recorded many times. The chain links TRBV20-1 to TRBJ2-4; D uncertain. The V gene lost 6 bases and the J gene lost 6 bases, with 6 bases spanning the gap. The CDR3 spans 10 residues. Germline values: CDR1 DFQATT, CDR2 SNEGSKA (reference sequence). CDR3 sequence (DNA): TGCAGTGCCGTAGCAAACATTCAGTACTTC. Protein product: CSAVANIQYF.

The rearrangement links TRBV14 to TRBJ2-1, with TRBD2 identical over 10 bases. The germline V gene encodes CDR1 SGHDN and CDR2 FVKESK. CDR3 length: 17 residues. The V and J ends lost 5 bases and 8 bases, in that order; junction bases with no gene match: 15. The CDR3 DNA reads TGTGCCAGCAGCAAACTGGGTTTACTAGCGGGATTGGATGAGCAGTTCTTC. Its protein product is CASSKLGLLAGLDEQFF.